This T cell receptor (beta chain) is drawn from a study of beta chain features in type 1 diabetes. This clone has only a few counts. This CDR3 contains 12 residues. CDR1 is SGHAT, CDR2 FQDESV, per germline (reference sequence). With 2 bases removed from V and 7 bases from J, the gap between germline ends came to 8 bases. Expressed TCRB transcripts were sequenced after all isolated RNA was converted to cDNA. Profiling relied on immunoSEQ multiplex PCR, and the TCRdb table lists in-frame clones only, not all of them. The sample carries 300,000 to 350,000 clones, about 19% recorded once. The sequencing input was naive CD4+ T cells from blood. The TCR comes from a woman younger than 30 in good health. This chain links TRBV11-1 with TRBJ1-1, with D possibly matching TRBD1 (5 bases). CDR3 nucleotide sequence: TGTGCCAGCAGCTTACGACAGAATGAAGCTTTCTTT. Translated, it gives CASSLRQNEAFF.